These T cell receptor beta chains were read from a single sample in a study of T cell responses to AZD1222 COVID-19 vaccine. Clones were read by immunoSEQ multiplex PCR, and TCRdb kept only the in-frame ones, dropping some. The sample lists 100,000 or so clones, 85% to 90% seen once, with approximately 15% in the top ten. The specimen was peripheral blood, collected on day 0 of AZD1222 vaccination. The source is an adult in good health. The CDR3 runs from the conserved cysteine through the conserved F or W. The D gene is left open where the match is weak. Size tells how often a clone was seen (once, few, many) or the class of an expanded clone, and some rows leave it out.

J gene,clone size,D gene,V gene,CDR3 protein,CDR3 DNA
TRBJ1-2,-,-,TRBV27,CASSFPGGSGYTF,TGTGCCAGCAGTTTCCCCGGGGGCAGTGGCTACACCTTC
TRBJ2-1,-,TRBD2,TRBV5-4,CASSLGLAGPSSYNEQFF,TGTGCCAGCAGCTTGGGGCTAGCGGGCCCGAGCTCCTACAATGAGCAGTTCTTC
TRBJ1-5,-,-,TRBV6-6,CASSYLNQPQHF,TGTGCCAGCAGTTACCTCAATCAGCCCCAGCATTTT
TRBJ2-7,-,-,TRBV5-4,CASSLWGSSYEQYF,TGTGCCAGCAGCTTGTGGGGGAGCTCCTACGAGCAGTACTTC
TRBJ1-5,-,-,TRBV10-2,CASTPGPGTALQKPQHF,TGCGCCAGCACCCCCGGCCCCGGGACGGCTTTACAAAAGCCCCAGCATTTT
TRBJ1-2,once,-,TRBV18,CASSPWLQASRVDYGYTF,TGTGCCAGCTCACCCTGGCTACAGGCAAGTCGAGTTGACTATGGCTACACCTTC
TRBJ1-2,-,-,TRBV19,CASSIASGFGYGYTF,TGTGCCAGTAGTATCGCTTCAGGTTTCGGCTATGGCTACACCTTC
TRBJ2-3,-,-,TRBV25-1,CASSPPPLEDTQYF,TGTGCCAGCAGTCCCCCCCCGTTAGAAGATACGCAGTATTTT
TRBJ2-5,-,-,TRBV18,CASSPRSREETQYF,TGTGCCAGCTCACCACGTTCCAGGGAGGAGACCCAGTACTTC
TRBJ1-2,-,TRBD1,TRBV28,CASSTPGGGYGYTF,TGTGCCAGCAGCACGCCAGGGGGCGGCTATGGCTACACCTTC
TRBJ1-1,once,TRBD1,TRBV14,CASSLTGEGTEAFF,TGTGCCAGCAGCCTAACAGGGGAGGGCACTGAAGCTTTCTTT
TRBJ2-6,-,TRBD1,TRBV5-1,CASSLQGADSGANVLTF,TGCGCCAGCAGCTTACAGGGGGCCGACTCTGGGGCCAACGTCCTGACTTTC
TRBJ1-5,-,-,TRBV5-6,CASSTQQGEPQHF,TGTGCCAGCAGCACACAACAGGGTGAGCCCCAGCATTTT